The clone carrying this TCR beta chain was counted only a few times. This sample is part of a study of blood T cell repertoires in COVID-19. Germline V gene lookup returns CDR1 SGHRS and CDR2 YFSETQ. Trimming removed 5 bases from V and 0 bases from J; junction bases left unmatched: 8. This CDR3 spans 15 amino acids. Authors' data handling: Estimation of nucleated cell counts was performed using reference gene primer amplification. The assay was immunoSEQ multiplex PCR, and TCRdb's table has in-frame clones only and misses some. V, J and clone size are those of that table, while D and trimming were read from the DNA. The table has fewer than 65,000 clones, roughly 85% seen once.

Sequenced sample: peripheral blood. The sequence was collected from a human donor in a cohort sampled during active COVID-19. The V gene is TRBV5-1, the J gene TRBJ2-7; 7 nucleotides align to TRBD1. Here the CDR3 DNA reads TGCGCCAGCAGAGGGCCGGGACAGAACTCCTACGAGCAGTACTTC. Amino acid sequence: CASRGPGQNSYEQYF.